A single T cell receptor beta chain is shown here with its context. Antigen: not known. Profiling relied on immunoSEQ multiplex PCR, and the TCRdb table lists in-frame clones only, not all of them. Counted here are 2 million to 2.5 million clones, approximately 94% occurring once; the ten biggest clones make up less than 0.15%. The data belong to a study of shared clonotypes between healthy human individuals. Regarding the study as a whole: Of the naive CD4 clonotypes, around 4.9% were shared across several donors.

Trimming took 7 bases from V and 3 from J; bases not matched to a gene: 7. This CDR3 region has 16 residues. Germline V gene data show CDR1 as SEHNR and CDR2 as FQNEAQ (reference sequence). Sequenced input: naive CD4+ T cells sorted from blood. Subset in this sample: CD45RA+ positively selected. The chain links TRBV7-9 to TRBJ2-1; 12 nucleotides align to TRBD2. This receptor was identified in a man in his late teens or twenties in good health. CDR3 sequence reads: CASIPGTSGFYNEQFF. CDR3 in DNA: TGTGCCAGCATCCCCGGGACTAGCGGGTTCTACAATGAGCAGTTCTTC.